This TCR beta chain was recovered during a study of cytomegalovirus exposure and HLA in healthy donors. Study-wide context: Clustering assigned about 76% of the approximately 430 genotyped donors to the Caucasian-associated ancestry cluster.

The study ran its PCR with 60 Vbeta and 13 Jbeta primers. Clones were read by immunoSEQ multiplex PCR, and TCRdb kept only the in-frame ones, dropping some. The sample contains roughly 77,000 clones, over 9% of which appear only once. Between the trimmed V and J ends, which lost 1 base and 3 bases, there was a span of 12 bases. Germline loops: CDR1 SEHNR, CDR2 FQNEAQ (reference sequence). The CDR3 length is 15 residues. Study-level findings and limits: Prior analysis indicated that the majority of TCR beta V segments exhibited productivity approximately 87% or approximately 30% of the time. Available immune exposure information was restricted to CMV serostatus only. Researchers reported in a later analysis that common viral pathogens appeared linked to several top clusters.

For this clone: What it recognizes is unknown.

The material sequenced was PBMCs. This sequence was found in a man between 60 and 70 years old in good health and CMV-seropositive. J is TRBJ1-1 and V is TRBV7-9; D possibly corresponds to TRBD1 (5 bases). This chain's CDR3 is CASSLGQYWDTEAFF. The CDR3 DNA reads as TGTGCCAGCAGCTTAGGACAGTATTGGGACACTGAAGCTTTCTTT.